This is a list of T cell receptor beta chains from one sample in a study of CD8+CD57+ T cells in acquired aplastic anemia. TCRdb re-called the reads through MiXCR, storing one row per CDR3 protein. This table holds about 160,000 distinct CDR3 sequences, roughly 50% found once. Sequences were obtained from sorted CD4+, CD8+, or CD8+CD57+ T cells (not recorded which) from PBMCs. These TCRs come from a human donor with aplastic anemia. Both conserved end residues are part of each CDR3. The D gene is left open where the match is weak. Size is stated for part of the rows, as once, few or many counts, or as a class when the clone is expanded.

v_gene,j_gene,d_gene,abundance,CDR3nt,CDR3aa
TRBV29-1,TRBJ1-5,NA,many,TGCAGCGTAGCCGGGGGGAAGGAGGGGCAGCCCCAGCATTTT,CSVAGGKEGQPQHF
TRBV7-8,TRBJ1-6,NA,NA,TGTGCCAGCAGCTTACGATTAGGGTCGGATTCACCCCTCCACTTT,CASSLRLGSDSPLHF
TRBV15,TRBJ2-3,NA,NA,TGTGCCACCAGCAGAGACGGGACCCTCACAGATACGCAGTATTTT,CATSRDGTLTDTQYF
TRBV19,TRBJ2-1,NA,NA,TGTGCCAGTAGCTTAGCGGCAGTTCGCAATGAGCAGTTCTTC,CASSLAAVRNEQFF
TRBV12-3/TRBV12-4,TRBJ2-1,TRBD1,few,TGTGCCAGCTGCCTGCCCGGGACAGGGGTCCACAATGAGCAGTTCTTC,CASCLPGTGVHNEQFF
TRBV7-2,TRBJ2-3,NA,many,TGTGCCAGCAGCTTAGCGGGTAGGGTCCCAGATACGCAGTATTTT,CASSLAGRVPDTQYF
TRBV15,TRBJ2-7,NA,few,TGTGCCACCAGCAAAGATCCTGGGTGGGAGCAGTACTTC,CATSKDPGWEQYF
TRBV7-3,TRBJ2-3,TRBD2,many,TGTGCCAGCAGTGTCTCTAGCGGTGACTCCTTATATTTT,CASSVSSGDSLYF
TRBV4-3,TRBJ1-6,NA,many,TGCGCCAGCAGCCAAGCATCCGGGGGAGATTCACCCCTCCACTTT,CASSQASGGDSPLHF
TRBV11-1,TRBJ2-7,TRBD2,few,TGTGCCAGCGCAAAAGGGGCGGGGGGCAGATTCTACGAGCAGTACTTC,CASAKGAGGRFYEQYF
TRBV24-1,TRBJ2-5,NA,NA,TGTGCCACCAGTGCCTCGGGCAGGGCCCTTGGAGAGACCCAGTACTTC,CATSASGRALGETQYF
TRBV4-1,TRBJ2-3,NA,NA,TGCGCCAGCAGCCAAGAAGGAGATCCTACAGATACGCAGTATTTT,CASSQEGDPTDTQYF
TRBV6-1,TRBJ2-7,TRBD2,many,TGTGCCAGCTCTGTTGACGGCGGGAGTGGGCAGGGGCAGTACTTC,CASSVDGGSGQGQYF
TRBV2,TRBJ1-2,TRBD1,NA,TGTGCCAGGTCGGGACAGGGCTATGGCTACACCTTC,CARSGQGYGYTF
TRBV7-3,TRBJ2-1,TRBD2,many,TGTGCCAGCAGTTTAATAGCGGGAGGGCCCTCCTACAATGAGCAGTTCTTC,CASSLIAGGPSYNEQFF
TRBV10-3,TRBJ1-2,NA,NA,TGTGCCATCAGTGAGTCCTTGGGCTACACCTTC,CAISESLGYTF
TRBV19,TRBJ1-5,NA,many,TGTGCCAGTAGTATAGTAGGTGGCAATCAGCCCCAGCATTTT,CASSIVGGNQPQHF
TRBV2,TRBJ1-6,NA,NA,TGTGCCAGCAGTGAAGGTTTTTTAGGGAGCTCCTATAATTCACCCCTCCACTTT,CASSEGFLGSSYNSPLHF
TRBV2,TRBJ2-3,NA,few,TGTGCCAGCAGTTCTGACCCGAGGACGCAGTATTTT,CASSSDPRTQYF
TRBV15,TRBJ1-1,NA,many,TGTGCCACCAGCAGGGGGTTGACTGAAGCTTTCTTT,CATSRGLTEAFF
TRBV6-5,TRBJ2-6,NA,many,TGTGCCAGCAGTTACTCCAGGGCCGGGGCCAACGTCCTGACTTTC,CASSYSRAGANVLTF
TRBV6-2/TRBV6-3,TRBJ2-1,TRBD1,NA,TGTGCCAGCAGTTACCCGGGACAGGGGATCTACAATGAGCAGTTCTTC,CASSYPGQGIYNEQFF
TRBV11-2,TRBJ1-1,NA,NA,TGTGCCAGCAGCTCCCCCCCAGGGAACACTGAAGCTTTCTTT,CASSSPPGNTEAFF
TRBV25-1,TRBJ2-3,TRBD2,NA,TGTGCCAGCAGTGAGGTAGCGGGGGCCCGCACAGATACGCAGTATTTT,CASSEVAGARTDTQYF
TRBV9,TRBJ1-2,TRBD1,NA,TGTGCCAGCAGCCCTCGACCGACAGGGGGCTATGGCTACACCTTC,CASSPRPTGGYGYTF
TRBV27,TRBJ2-7,TRBD1,NA,TGTGCCAGCGGAAACAGGGGCACGGGCTACGAGCAGTACTTC,CASGNRGTGYEQYF
TRBV19,TRBJ1-6,TRBD1,NA,TGTGCCAGTGGAAAGACAGGGAGGATGTCACCCCTCCACTTT,CASGKTGRMSPLHF
TRBV24-1,TRBJ2-5,NA,NA,TGTGCCACCAATGATTTGGCCGGGGGCGGAACGGAGACCCAGTACTTC,CATNDLAGGGTETQYF
TRBV11-1,TRBJ1-2,NA,many,TGTGCCAGCAGCCCCTCGACAGCGGGGGGCTACACCTTC,CASSPSTAGGYTF
TRBV2,TRBJ1-2,NA,many,TGTGCCAGCAGTGAAGGGTATGGCTACACCTTC,CASSEGYGYTF
TRBV7-3,TRBJ2-3,NA,many,TGTGCCAGCAGCTTAACGTTCGGCGGGAGCACAGATACGCAGTATTTT,CASSLTFGGSTDTQYF
TRBV29-1,TRBJ2-1,NA,NA,TGCAGCGTATTGGAACGGGCCTCGGGCAATGAGCAGTTCTTC,CSVLERASGNEQFF
TRBV10-3,TRBJ2-5,TRBD1,many,TGTGCCATCAGTGAGAGGAGGACAGGGACCCAAGAGACCCAGTACTTC,CAISERRTGTQETQYF
TRBV4-2,TRBJ1-1,NA,many,TGTGCCAGCAGCTCACCCGGGGAGGAAGCTTTCTTT,CASSSPGEEAFF
TRBV9,TRBJ2-5,NA,few,TGTGCCAGCAGCGTCACCGGCAACCTGCATCAAGAGACCCAGTACTTC,CASSVTGNLHQETQYF
TRBV24-1,TRBJ2-2,TRBD2,many,TGTGCCACCAGTGATTTCGCTAGCGGGGGCCCCGGGGAGCTGTTTTTT,CATSDFASGGPGELFF
TRBV2,TRBJ2-7,NA,few,TGTGCCAGCGGGGGAGGCTACGAGCAGTACTTC,CASGGGYEQYF
TRBV24-1,TRBJ2-1,TRBD2,many,TGTGCCACCAGTGATAGAGGAGAGCGGGAAGATGAGCAGTTCTTC,CATSDRGEREDEQFF
TRBV4-2,TRBJ2-3,TRBD2,NA,TGTGCCAGCAGCCAAGGGACCAGCGGGGGGGCAGATACGCAGTATTTT,CASSQGTSGGADTQYF
TRBV10-3,TRBJ1-1,TRBD1,NA,TGTGCCACCCAGGGGGGGAACACTGAAGCTTTCTTT,CATQGGNTEAFF
TRBV19,TRBJ1-2,NA,many,TGTGCCAGTAGTATATCGACAGCCTATGGCTACACCTTC,CASSISTAYGYTF
TRBV12-3/TRBV12-4,TRBJ1-6,NA,NA,TGTGCCAGCAGTTTAGGGACTTCACCCCTCCACTTT,CASSLGTSPLHF
TRBV3-1,TRBJ1-1,NA,NA,TGTGCCAGCAGCCAAGGGTGGGACACTGAAGCTTTCTTT,CASSQGWDTEAFF
TRBV9,TRBJ2-7,NA,many,TGTGCCAGCAGCGGGAACAGGGAAGGGTCCTACGAGCAGTACTTC,CASSGNREGSYEQYF
TRBV6-1,TRBJ1-1,TRBD1,NA,TGTGCCAGCAGCCACAGGGGGCGGGCAGTTGAAGCTTTCTTT,CASSHRGRAVEAFF
TRBV12-3/TRBV12-4,TRBJ2-3,NA,NA,TGTGCCAGCACCCCCGGGTCGCGGCATAGCACAGATACGCAGTATTTT,CASTPGSRHSTDTQYF
TRBV24-1,TRBJ2-7,TRBD1,many,TGTGCCACCAGTGACTCAGGGGGCGCGTGGGAGCAGTACTTC,CATSDSGGAWEQYF
TRBV12-5,TRBJ2-7,NA,many,TGTGCTAGTGGTTTCGCGGACTACGAGCAGTACTTC,CASGFADYEQYF
TRBV4-1,TRBJ2-3,TRBD2,few,TGCGCCAGCACAAATGGGGGACTAGCGGGAGTGTTTAATACGCAGTATTTT,CASTNGGLAGVFNTQYF